This T cell receptor (beta chain) stems from a study of identical twins. Healthy Caucasians made up all donors. Per germline, CDR1 MDHEN and CDR2 SYDVKM. The CDR3 extends over 13 amino acids. Trimming cost V 8 bases and J 6 bases, with 13 bases left between them. Through template switching, a universal primer site was introduced, and the cDNA contained unique molecular identifiers. One entry per CDR3 protein, called by TCRdb with MiXCR from the 5' RACE reads. The table records roughly 1.6 million distinct CDR3 sequences, less than 35% of them present only once. The TCR was taken from a newborn girl in good health. The gene calls are TRBV28 and TRBJ1-4; unclear D gene. The sequencing input was cord blood. CDR3 DNA: TGTGCCAGCCGAGGAGCCGCCCATGAAAAACTGTTTTTT. Translated: CASRGAAHEKLFF.